A single sample is the source of the 26 T cell receptor beta chains below, sequenced in a study of cytomegalovirus exposure and HLA in healthy donors. In the PCR, 60 Vbeta and 13 Jbeta primers were used. Method: immunoSEQ multiplex PCR; TCRdb's copy keeps in-frame clones and lacks some. This table has some 160,000 clones, roughly 79% appearing once. The specimen sequenced was PBMCs. The receptors shown here come from a woman in her thirties or forties in good health and CMV-seropositive.

This clone was found once. The V call is TRBV9, the J call TRBJ1-2; tentatively, D is TRBD1 (6 bases). V was cut by 0 bases and J by 6 bases, with 21 bases left in between. The CDR3 is 17 residues long. The V gene's germline CDR1 is SGDLS and CDR2 YYNGEE. The CDR3 region has the DNA TGTGCCAGCAGCGTAGAGGGACGGGGAATTGGGGGCCATGGCTACACCTTC. Translation gives CASSVEGRGIGGHGYTF.

This chain links TRBV30 with TRBJ1-1; no reliable D call. Trimming shortened V by 3 bases and J by 10 bases, and 18 bases separated the two germline ends. The CDR3 is 13 residues long. Looked up from germline, CDR1 is GTSNPN and CDR2 is SVGIG (reference sequence). The CDR3, as DNA: TGTGCCTGGAGCGCTAGACTTGGGGAGGGAGCTTTCTTT. This sequence encodes CAWSARLGEGAFF.

The J gene is TRBJ2-7, the V gene TRBV2, with 7 bases identical to TRBD2. V trimming: 8 bases; J trimming: 4 bases; junction bases outside the gene matches: 8. The CDR3 has 13 amino acids. Germline V lookup: CDR1 SNHLY, CDR2 FYNNEI. CDR3 protein: CASGSAGVYEQYF. CDR3 coding DNA: TGTGCCAGCGGGTCCGCGGGGGTTTACGAGCAGTACTTC. Variable domain in full (rest from reference TRBV2 and TRBJ2-7): EPEVTQTPSHQVTQMGQEVILRCVPISNHLYFYWYRQILGQKVEFLVSFYNNEISEKSEIFDDQFSVERPDGSNFTLKIRSTKLEDSAMYFCASGSAGVYEQYFGPGTRLTVT.

The chain combines TRBV6-5 with TRBJ2-7; possibly TRBD2 for D (5 bases). V was shortened by 0 bases and J by 4 bases, with 7 bases between the two germline ends. The CDR3 consists of 13 residues. Germline values: CDR1 MNHEY, CDR2 SVGAGI. This chain's CDR3 is CASSYSRGYEQYF. As DNA, the CDR3 is TGTGCCAGCAGTTACTCCCGGGGATACGAGCAGTACTTC.

This clone has a handful of counts. The V gene is TRBV19, the J gene TRBJ1-5; D is unclear. With 5 bases removed from V and 3 bases from J, the gap between germline ends came to 14 bases. Germline V lookup: CDR1 LNHDA, CDR2 SQIVND (reference sequence). There are 15 residues in the CDR3. CDR3 loop: CASSVERSYNQPQHF. The CDR3 DNA reads as TGTGCCAGTAGTGTTGAGAGGAGCTACAATCAGCCCCAGCATTTT.

The chain is built from TRBV30 and TRBJ1-2; TRBD1 aligns across 8 bases. The germline V gene encodes CDR1 GTSNPN and CDR2 SVGIG (reference sequence). The CDR3 is 15 residues long. V shed 0 bases and J 5 bases; nucleotides not matched to a gene: 8. CDR3 region: CAWSVRQGARYGYTF. The CDR3 bases are TGTGCCTGGAGTGTAAGGCAGGGGGCACGGTATGGCTACACCTTC.

The chain combines TRBV5-5 with TRBJ2-7, with TRBD1 matching over 8 bases. The germline V gene encodes CDR1 SGHKS and CDR2 YYEKEE (reference sequence). CDR3 length: 13 residues. V shed 5 bases, J shed 1 base, and the junction held 2 bases outside the gene matches. The CDR3 loop reads CASRWTGSYEQYF. For the CDR3, the DNA is TGTGCCAGCAGATGGACAGGGTCCTACGAGCAGTACTTC.

With respect to this clone: A junction boundary mismatches the germline segment, possibly from a read error. This sequence joins TRBV5-4 and TRBJ2-4; D gene ambiguous. This CDR3 region has 18 residues. Germline V gene data show CDR1 as SGHNT and CDR2 as YYREEE (reference sequence). CDR3 region: CASSSLLVRSPAKNSQYF. The CDR3 DNA reads as TGTGCCAGCAGCTCGTTATTAGTAAGGTCACCCGCCAAAAACAGTCAGTACTTC.

The V gene is TRBV7-2, the J gene TRBJ2-3; D is possibly TRBD1 (6 bases). CDR1 and CDR2 from the germline V gene are SGHTA and FQGNSA. With 5 bases removed from V and 5 bases from J, the gap between germline ends came to 11 bases. The CDR3 totals 13 residues. The CDR3 protein is CASSPQGIDTQYF. The CDR3 DNA follows: TGTGCCAGCAGCCCGCAGGGGATAGATACGCAGTATTTT.

This sequence joins TRBV2 and TRBJ1-2; 9 bases map to TRBD1. The CDR3 has 14 amino acids. The V segment lost 8 bases and the J segment 4 bases; nucleotides outside the gene matches: 8. In germline, CDR1 is SNHLY, CDR2 FYNNEI. The CDR3 DNA is TGTGCCAGCGGGGTGGACAGGGGTACCTATGGCTACACCTTC. It yields the protein CASGVDRGTYGYTF.

The chain carries TRBV6-5 and TRBJ1-1; TRBD1 matches at 8 bases. The CDR3 contains 14 residues. Unmatched junction bases numbered 8, after V lost 5 bases and J lost 6 bases. Germline lookup yields CDR1 MNHEY and CDR2 SVGAGI. The CDR3: CASSRTGPSSEAFF. CDR3 bases: TGTGCCAGCAGTAGGACAGGGCCTTCATCTGAAGCTTTCTTT.

The chain links TRBV4-2 to TRBJ1-4; TRBD1 matches at 7 bases. V was clipped by 0 bases and J by 8 bases; unmatched bases: 9. The CDR3 extends over 16 amino acids. Germline loops: CDR1 LGHNA, CDR2 YNFKEQ. CDR3 region: CASSQERGQVSEKLFF. CDR3 sequence (DNA): TGTGCCAGCAGCCAAGAGAGAGGACAGGTCAGCGAAAAACTGTTTTTT.

This chain uses TRBV19 with TRBJ2-2, with 7 bases identical to TRBD1. The CDR3 contains 15 residues. V lost 4 bases to trimming and J lost 5 bases; unmatched junction nucleotides: 7. Germline V gene data show CDR1 as LNHDA and CDR2 as SQIVND (reference sequence). The CDR3 DNA follows: TGTGCCAGTAGTACCCGACAGGGCGGGACCGGGGAGCTGTTTTTT. Translating gives CASSTRQGGTGELFF.

The J gene is TRBJ2-3, the V gene TRBV7-9; no clear D gene. CDR3 length equals 14 residues. Germline CDR1 and CDR2: SEHNR and FQNEAQ (reference sequence). V shed 5 bases and J shed 0 bases, with 9 bases lying between them. The chain's CDR3 is CASSGGLSTDTQYF. CDR3 DNA: TGTGCCAGCAGCGGCGGATTAAGCACAGATACGCAGTATTTT.

CDR3 loop: CASSLQSLNTEAFF. The CDR3 DNA reads as TGTGCCAGCAGCCTACAGTCTTTGAACACTGAAGCTTTCTTT. The rearrangement joins TRBV6-5 to TRBJ1-1; D not resolved. CDR1 is MNHEY and CDR2 is SVGAGI in the germline V gene. This CDR3 is 14 amino acids long. The V end lost 6 bases, the J end lost 0 bases, and 11 bases lay between the germline ends.

This chain uses TRBV4-1 with TRBJ1-1; D perhaps matches TRBD1 (6 bases). Germline CDR1 MGHRA, CDR2 YSYEKL. The CDR3 loop spans 16 amino acids. The V end was cut by 2 bases, the J end by 0 bases, with 13 bases between. The CDR3 region has the DNA TGCGCCAGCAGCCAAAGGGAGGGACATTTGAACACTGAAGCTTTCTTT. Residues: CASSQREGHLNTEAFF.

This sequence joins TRBV19 and TRBJ2-5, with D possibly TRBD2 on 5 matching bases. This CDR3 is built from 13 residues. Per germline, CDR1 LNHDA and CDR2 SQIVND (reference sequence). V lost 6 bases, J lost 5 bases, and 13 bases lay in between. The CDR3 DNA is TGTGCCAGTAGCAACACGAGGGTTGAGACCCAGTACTTC. Translated, it gives CASSNTRVETQYF.

The CDR3 sequence is CASSISTREDDGYTF. As DNA, the CDR3 is TGTGCCAGTAGTATATCGACGCGGGAGGACGACGGCTACACCTTC. This chain uses TRBV19 with TRBJ1-2; D gene uncertain. Germline V gene lookup returns CDR1 LNHDA and CDR2 SQIVND (reference sequence). Trimming took 2 bases from V and 8 from J, leaving 18 bases between them. The CDR3 is 15 amino acids.

As concerns this clone: The same CDR3 can be traced to other DNA sequences in this sample. The rearrangement links TRBV18 to TRBJ1-1; D is perhaps TRBD1 (5 bases). Deletions cut 2 bases from V and 6 bases from J, with 13 bases between. The germline V gene encodes CDR1 KGHSH and CDR2 LQKENI. The CDR3 extends over 14 amino acids. This CDR3 is CASSPSGGKAEAFF. CDR3 in DNA: TGTGCCAGCTCACCATCGGGGGGTAAGGCTGAAGCTTTCTTT.

This clone was counted once. This sequence joins TRBV10-3 and TRBJ1-3; 9 bases map to TRBD1. The CDR3 consists of 15 residues. Trimming cost V 3 bases and J 4 bases; bases outside gene matches: 4. CDR1 and CDR2 from the germline V gene are ENHRY and SYGVKD. The CDR3 reads CAISDRTGDGNTIYF. The CDR3 DNA is TGTGCCATCAGTGATAGGACAGGGGACGGAAACACCATATATTTT.

The chain employs TRBV5-1 and TRBJ1-6; a possible D gene is TRBD1 (5 bases). Trimming cost V 3 bases and J 6 bases, with 13 bases left between them. The CDR3 sequence is 15 residues long. Germline V CDR1 and CDR2: SGHRS, YFSETQ. The CDR3 sequence: CASSSTVSPNSPLHF. The DNA of the CDR3 is TGCGCCAGCAGCTCGACAGTTAGTCCTAATTCACCCCTCCACTTT.

The V and J genes are TRBV5-6 and TRBJ2-1; 9 nucleotides agree with TRBD2. The CDR3 sequence is 15 residues long. J lost 7 bases, V lost 1 base, and 6 bases had no gene match. Germline V gives CDR1 SGHDT, CDR2 YYEEEE. The CDR3 loop is CASSLSFSGGNEQFF. CDR3 nucleotide sequence: TGTGCCAGCAGCTTGAGTTTTAGCGGGGGTAATGAGCAGTTCTTC. Drawing the rest from reference TRBV5-6 and TRBJ2-1, the complete variable domain is DAGVTQSPTHLIKTRGQQVTLRCSPKSGHDTVSWYQQALGQGPQFIFQYYEEEERQRGNFPDRFSGHQFPNYSSELNVNALLLGDSALYLCASSLSFSGGNEQFFGPGTRLTVL.

The V gene is TRBV11-2, the J gene TRBJ2-5; the match to TRBD1 covers 8 bases. TRBJ2-7 explains the end of the DNA better; the J call may be wrong. This CDR3 is 14 amino acids long. Germline-derived CDR1 and CDR2 are SGHAT and FQNNGV. CDR3 residues: CASSARQGNYEQYF. CDR3 nucleotides: TGTGCCAGCAGCGCCAGACAGGGGAACTACGAGCAGTACTTC.

CDR3 sequence: CASSLAGASGAQYF. The CDR3 DNA is TGCGCCAGCAGCTTGGCCGGGGCTAGCGGCGCGCAGTATTTT. The gene calls are TRBV5-1 and TRBJ2-3; 7 bases align to TRBD2. The length of the CDR3 is 14 residues. CDR1 SGHRS and CDR2 YFSETQ come from the germline V gene. Trimming cost V 0 bases and J 10 bases; bases outside gene matches: 8.

This clone was found a few times. This chain uses TRBV5-1 with TRBJ2-3, with D maybe TRBD1 (6 bases). In germline, CDR1 is SGHRS, CDR2 YFSETQ. The CDR3 runs 15 residues. Trimming stripped 2 bases from V and 1 base from J, with 11 bases between. CDR3 residues: CASSFTGIGTDTQYF. The CDR3 coding sequence is TGCGCCAGCAGCTTCACAGGGATTGGCACAGATACGCAGTATTTT. The whole variable domain, filled in from reference TRBV5-1 and TRBJ2-3, reads KAGVTQTPRYLIKTRGQQVTLSCSPISGHRSVSWYQQTPGQGLQFLFEYFSETQRNKGNFPGRFSGRQFSNSRSEMNVSTLELGDSALYLCASSFTGIGTDTQYFGPGTRLTVL.

The chain has TRBV7-9 and TRBJ2-3; TRBD2 aligns across 12 bases. The V and J ends lost 5 bases and 6 bases, in that order; junction bases with no gene match: 3. The CDR3 consists of 14 residues. Per the germline V gene, CDR1 is SEHNR and CDR2 is FQNEAQ (reference sequence). CDR3 nucleotide sequence: TGTGCCAGCAGCGCCGGGACTAGCGGGGATACGCAGTATTTT. Residues: CASSAGTSGDTQYF. Full variable domain (rest looked up from reference TRBV7-9 and TRBJ2-3): DTGVSQNPRHKITKRGQNVTFRCDPISEHNRLYWYRQTLGQGPEFLTYFQNEAQLEKSRLLSDRFSAERPKGSFSTLEIQRTEQGDSAMYLCASSAGTSGDTQYFGPGTRLTVL.